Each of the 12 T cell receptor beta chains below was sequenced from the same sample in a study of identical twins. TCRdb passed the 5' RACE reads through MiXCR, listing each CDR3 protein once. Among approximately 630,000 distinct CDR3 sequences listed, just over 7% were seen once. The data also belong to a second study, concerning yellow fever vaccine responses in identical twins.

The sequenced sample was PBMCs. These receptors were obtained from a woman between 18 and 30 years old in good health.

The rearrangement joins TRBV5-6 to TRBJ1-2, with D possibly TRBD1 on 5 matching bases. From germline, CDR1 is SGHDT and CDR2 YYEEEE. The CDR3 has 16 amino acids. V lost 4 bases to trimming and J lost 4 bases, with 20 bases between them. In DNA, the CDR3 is TGTGCCAGCAGCGGGGCATCTGCAGGATTAGGCTATGGCTACACCTTC. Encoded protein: CASSGASAGLGYGYTF.

As DNA, the CDR3 is TGCGCCAGCAGCTTGGAAGGGGTCGGGGAGCTGTTTTTT. This gives the protein CASSLEGVGELFF. The V gene is TRBV5-1, the J gene TRBJ2-2; D is possibly TRBD1 (5 bases). The V gene lost 0 bases and the J gene lost 7 bases, with 7 bases spanning the gap. Germline values: CDR1 SGHRS, CDR2 YFSETQ. This CDR3 is 13 amino acids long.

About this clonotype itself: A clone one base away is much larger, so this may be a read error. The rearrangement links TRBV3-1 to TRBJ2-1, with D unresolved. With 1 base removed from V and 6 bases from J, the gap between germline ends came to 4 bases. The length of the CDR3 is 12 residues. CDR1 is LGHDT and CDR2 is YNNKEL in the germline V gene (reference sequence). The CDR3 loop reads CASSQGSNEQFF. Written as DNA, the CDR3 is TGTGCCAGCAGCCAAGGGAGCAATGAGCAGTTCTTC.

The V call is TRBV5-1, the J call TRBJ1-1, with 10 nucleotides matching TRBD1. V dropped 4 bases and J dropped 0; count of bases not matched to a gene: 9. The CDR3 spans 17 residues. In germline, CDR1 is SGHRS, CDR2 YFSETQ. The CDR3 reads CASSRIPGQGMNTEAFF. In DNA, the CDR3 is TGCGCCAGCAGCCGTATACCGGGACAGGGGATGAACACTGAAGCTTTCTTT.

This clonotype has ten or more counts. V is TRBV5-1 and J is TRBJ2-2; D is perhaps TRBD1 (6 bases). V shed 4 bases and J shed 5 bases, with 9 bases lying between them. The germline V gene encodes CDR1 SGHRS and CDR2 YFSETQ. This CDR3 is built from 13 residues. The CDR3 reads CASSITGTGELFF. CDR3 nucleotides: TGCGCCAGCAGCATCACAGGGACCGGGGAGCTGTTTTTT.

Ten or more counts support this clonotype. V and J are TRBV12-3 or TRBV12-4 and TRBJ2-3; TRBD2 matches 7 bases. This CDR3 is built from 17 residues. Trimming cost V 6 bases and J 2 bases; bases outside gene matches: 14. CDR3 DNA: TGTGCCAGCAGCCCCCCTCCCCGACTAGCCGCCACAGATACGCAGTATTTT. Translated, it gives CASSPPPRLAATDTQYF.

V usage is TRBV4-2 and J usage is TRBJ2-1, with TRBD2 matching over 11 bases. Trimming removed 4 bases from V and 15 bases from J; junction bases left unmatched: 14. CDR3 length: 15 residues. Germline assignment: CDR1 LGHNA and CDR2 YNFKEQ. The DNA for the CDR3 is TGTGCCAGCAGCCCTCAGGTAGCGGGGGGGCCGTTGCGGTTCTTC. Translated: CASSPQVAGGPLRFF.

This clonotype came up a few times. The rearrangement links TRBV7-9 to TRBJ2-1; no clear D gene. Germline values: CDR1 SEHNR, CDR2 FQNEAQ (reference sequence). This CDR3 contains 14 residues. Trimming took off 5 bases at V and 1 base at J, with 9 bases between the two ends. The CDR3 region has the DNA TGTGCCAGCAGCCCTACTCGGTCCTACAATGAGCAGTTCTTC. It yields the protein CASSPTRSYNEQFF. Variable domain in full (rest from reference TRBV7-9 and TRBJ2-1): DTGVSQNPRHKITKRGQNVTFRCDPISEHNRLYWYRQTLGQGPEFLTYFQNEAQLEKSRLLSDRFSAERPKGSFSTLEIQRTEQGDSAMYLCASSPTRSYNEQFFGPGTRLTVL.

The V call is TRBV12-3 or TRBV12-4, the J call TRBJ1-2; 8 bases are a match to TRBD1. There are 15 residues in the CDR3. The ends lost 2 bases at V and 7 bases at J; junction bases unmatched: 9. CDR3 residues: CASSLRGQVFSGYTF. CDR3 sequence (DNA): TGTGCCAGCAGTTTAAGGGGACAGGTTTTTTCTGGCTACACCTTC.

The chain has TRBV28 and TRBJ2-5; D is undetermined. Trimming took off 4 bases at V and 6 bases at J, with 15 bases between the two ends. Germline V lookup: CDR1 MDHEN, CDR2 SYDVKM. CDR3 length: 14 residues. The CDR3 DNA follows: TGTGCCAGCAGTTCGCGACGGGTCAACAAGACCCAGTACTTC. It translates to CASSSRRVNKTQYF.

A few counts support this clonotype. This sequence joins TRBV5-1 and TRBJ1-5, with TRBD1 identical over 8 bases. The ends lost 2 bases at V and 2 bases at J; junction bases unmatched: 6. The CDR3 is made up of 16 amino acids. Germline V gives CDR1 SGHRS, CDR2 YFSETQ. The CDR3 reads CASSLDAGGGNQPQHF. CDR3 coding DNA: TGCGCCAGCAGCTTAGATGCAGGGGGCGGCAATCAGCCCCAGCATTTT.

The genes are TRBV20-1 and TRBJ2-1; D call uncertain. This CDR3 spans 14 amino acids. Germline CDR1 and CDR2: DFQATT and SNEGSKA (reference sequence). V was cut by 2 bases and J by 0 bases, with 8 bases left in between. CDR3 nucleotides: TGCAGTGCTAGACGGACGGGCTCCTACAATGAGCAGTTCTTC. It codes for CSARRTGSYNEQFF.